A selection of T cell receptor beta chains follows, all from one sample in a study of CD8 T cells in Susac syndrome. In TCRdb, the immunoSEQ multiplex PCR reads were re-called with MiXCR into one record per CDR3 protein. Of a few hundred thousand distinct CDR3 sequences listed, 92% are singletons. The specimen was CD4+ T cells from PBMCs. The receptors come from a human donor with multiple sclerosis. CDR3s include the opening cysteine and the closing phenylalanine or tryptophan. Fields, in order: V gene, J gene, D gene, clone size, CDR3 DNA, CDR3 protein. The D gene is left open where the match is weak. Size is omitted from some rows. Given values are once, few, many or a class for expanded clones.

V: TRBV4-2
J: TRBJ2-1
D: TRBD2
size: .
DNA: TGTGCCAGCAGCCAAGAAGGCGGGAGCTCCTACAATGAGCAGTTCTTC
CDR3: CASSQEGGSSYNEQFF

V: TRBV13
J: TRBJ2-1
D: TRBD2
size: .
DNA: TGTGCCAGCAGCTTTACTAGCGGGAAGATCCCCGAGACCTACAATGAGCAGTTCTTC
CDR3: CASSFTSGKIPETYNEQFF

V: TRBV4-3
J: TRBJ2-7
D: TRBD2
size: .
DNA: TGCGCCAGCAGCCCGCGGCGAGCGGGAGGCCGCTACGAGCAGTACTTC
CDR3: CASSPRRAGGRYEQYF

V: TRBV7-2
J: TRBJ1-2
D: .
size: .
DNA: TGTGCCAGCAGCCAGGACGGAACTAACTATGGCTACACCTTC
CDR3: CASSQDGTNYGYTF

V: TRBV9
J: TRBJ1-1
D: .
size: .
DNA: TGTGCCAGCAGCGCCGAACGAACAGGGTTCAGGACTGAAGCTTTCTTT
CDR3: CASSAERTGFRTEAFF

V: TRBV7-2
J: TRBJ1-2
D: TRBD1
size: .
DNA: TGTGCCAGCAGCTTCGGGACAGCCGGCGGCTACACCTTC
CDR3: CASSFGTAGGYTF

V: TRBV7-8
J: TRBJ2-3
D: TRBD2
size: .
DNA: TGTGCCAGCAGCCTGGGACTAGCGGGGGGTTCCACAGATACGCAGTATTTT
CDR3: CASSLGLAGGSTDTQYF

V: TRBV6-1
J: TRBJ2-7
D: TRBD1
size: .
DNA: TGTGCCAGCAGTACCCCGTCCGGGACAGGGCGACGGGAGCAGTACTTC
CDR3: CASSTPSGTGRREQYF

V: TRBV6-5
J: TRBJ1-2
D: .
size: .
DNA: TGTGCCAGCAGTTACCCCTACGGAATAGGGGGAAGTGCACCCCACTACGGTGGCTACACCTTC
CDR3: CASSYPYGIGGSAPHYGGYTF

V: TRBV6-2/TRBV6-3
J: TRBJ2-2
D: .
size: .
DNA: TGTGCCAGCAGCCCCTGGGCGCCGAACACCGGGGAGCTGTTTTTT
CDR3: CASSPWAPNTGELFF

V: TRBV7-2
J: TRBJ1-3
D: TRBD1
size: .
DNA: TGTGCCAGCAGCGCCCAGGGGGGTCCTGGAAACACCATATATTTT
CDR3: CASSAQGGPGNTIYF

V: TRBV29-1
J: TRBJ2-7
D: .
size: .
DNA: TGCAGCGCCCGGGACGCCCTCTTCTACGAGCAGTACTTC
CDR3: CSARDALFYEQYF

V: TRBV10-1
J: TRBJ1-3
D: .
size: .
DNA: TGCGCCAGCAAGAACACAAGACAGGTTTCGAGCTCTGGAAACACCATATATTTT
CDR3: CASKNTRQVSSSGNTIYF

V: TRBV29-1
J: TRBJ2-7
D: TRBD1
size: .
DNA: TGCAGCGTCGAGGGACAGGGGGACGAGCAGTACTTC
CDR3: CSVEGQGDEQYF

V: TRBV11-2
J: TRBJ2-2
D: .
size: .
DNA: TGTGCCAGCAGCTTAGAAGGCGAGGAGCTGTTTTTT
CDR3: CASSLEGEELFF

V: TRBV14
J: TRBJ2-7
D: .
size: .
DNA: TGTGCCAGCAGCCGGTCCCGGGACATCACCTACGAGCAGTACTTC
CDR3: CASSRSRDITYEQYF

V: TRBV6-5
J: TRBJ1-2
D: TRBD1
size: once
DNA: TGTGCCAGCAAAACCAGGGGGGGCATCGGCTATGGCTACACCTTC
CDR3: CASKTRGGIGYGYTF

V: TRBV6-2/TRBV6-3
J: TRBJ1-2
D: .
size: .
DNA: TGTGCCAGCAACCCGAGAGACAGGCTTCACTATGGCTACACCTTC
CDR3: CASNPRDRLHYGYTF

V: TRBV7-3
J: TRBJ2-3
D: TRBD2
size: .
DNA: TGTGCCAGCAGCTTACGGGGGACTAGTTCAGATACGCAGTATTTT
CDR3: CASSLRGTSSDTQYF

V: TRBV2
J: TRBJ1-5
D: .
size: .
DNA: TGTGCCAGCAGTGCACGCTATCAGCCCCAGCATTTT
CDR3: CASSARYQPQHF

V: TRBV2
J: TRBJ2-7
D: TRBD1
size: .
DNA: TGTGCCAGCAGCCGAAACAGGGGAAGGGGAGACGAGCAGTACTTC
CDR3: CASSRNRGRGDEQYF

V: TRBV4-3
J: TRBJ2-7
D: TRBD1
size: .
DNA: TGCGCCAGCAGCCAAGATCCTTTCGGACAGGAGCTCCGTAGCGAGCAGTACTTC
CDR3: CASSQDPFGQELRSEQYF

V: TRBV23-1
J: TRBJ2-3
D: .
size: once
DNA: TGCGCCAGCAGTCACAGGACACGGATCGACTACGCAAGCACAGATACGCAGTATTTT
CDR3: CASSHRTRIDYASTDTQYF

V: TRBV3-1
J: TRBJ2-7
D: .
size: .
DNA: TGTGCCAGCAGCGCTCCCGCTCAGGGGCGTGGGAAGCAGTACTTC
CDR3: CASSAPAQGRGKQYF

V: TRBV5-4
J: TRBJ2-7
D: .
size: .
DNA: TGTGCCAGCAGCTTGGCGGCGCGCGCTTCCTACGAGCAGTACTTC
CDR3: CASSLAARASYEQYF

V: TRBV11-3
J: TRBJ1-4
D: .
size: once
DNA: TGTGCCAGCAGCGCCGGACAAGGGCGTAATGAAAAACTGTTTTTT
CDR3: CASSAGQGRNEKLFF

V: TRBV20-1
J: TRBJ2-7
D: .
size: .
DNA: TGCAGTGCTATTTCCGGGACCGCTTCCTACGAGCAGTACTTC
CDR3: CSAISGTASYEQYF

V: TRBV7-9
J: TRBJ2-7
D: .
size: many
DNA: TGTGCCAGCAGCTTTAGCTCCTACGAGCAGTACTTC
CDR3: CASSFSSYEQYF

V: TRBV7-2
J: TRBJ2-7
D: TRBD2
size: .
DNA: TGTGCCAGCAGCTACGACCCACTAGCGGGGGGCCGCAGTCTGTACTTC
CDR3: CASSYDPLAGGRSLYF

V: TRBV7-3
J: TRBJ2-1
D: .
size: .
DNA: TGTGCCAGCAGCGGACGCGGGGCTAGCGACTACAATGAGCAGTTCTTC
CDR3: CASSGRGASDYNEQFF

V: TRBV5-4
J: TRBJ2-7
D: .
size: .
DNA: TGTGCCAGCAGCTTGCGTCAGGACGACGAGCAGTACTTC
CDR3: CASSLRQDDEQYF

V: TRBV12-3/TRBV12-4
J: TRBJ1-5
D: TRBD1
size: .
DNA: TGTGCCAGCAGTCCTTGGTCCGGGACAGCGGATAAATACAATCAGCCCCAGCATTTT
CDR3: CASSPWSGTADKYNQPQHF

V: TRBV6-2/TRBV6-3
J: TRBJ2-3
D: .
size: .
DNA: TGTGCCAGCAGTTACTCGAACCAGCCGAGGGTAACAGATACGCAGTATTTT
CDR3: CASSYSNQPRVTDTQYF

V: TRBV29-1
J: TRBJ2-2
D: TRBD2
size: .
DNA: TGCAGCGTTGAACTTTGGGGCCTAGCGGTAGCGAACACCGGGGAGCTGTTTTTT
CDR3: CSVELWGLAVANTGELFF

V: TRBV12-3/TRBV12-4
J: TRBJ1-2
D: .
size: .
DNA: TGTGCCAGCAGCCTCGTTCAAAACGGTGGCTACACCTTC
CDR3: CASSLVQNGGYTF

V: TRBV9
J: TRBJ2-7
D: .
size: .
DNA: TGTGCCAGCAGCGTACAGGACAGAGCCTACGAGCAGTACTTC
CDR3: CASSVQDRAYEQYF

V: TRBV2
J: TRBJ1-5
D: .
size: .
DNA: TGTGCCAGGGGACCCCGCAATCAGCCCCAGCATTTT
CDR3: CARGPRNQPQHF

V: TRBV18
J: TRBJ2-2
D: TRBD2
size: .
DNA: TGTGCCAGCTCACCGCTTCCGGGACTAGCGGCCCCCACCGGGGAGCTGTTTTTT
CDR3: CASSPLPGLAAPTGELFF

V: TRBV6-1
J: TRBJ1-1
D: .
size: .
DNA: TGTGCCAGCAGTGTTTACGGGGAACGCCGTGGGTCTGAAGCTTTCTTT
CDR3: CASSVYGERRGSEAFF

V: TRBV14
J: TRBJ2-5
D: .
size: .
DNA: TGTGCCAGCAGCCAAGATCGTGTGGTGGAGACCCAGTACTTC
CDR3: CASSQDRVVETQYF

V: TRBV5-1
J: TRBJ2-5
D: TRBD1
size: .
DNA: TGCGCCAGCAGCTTGGAAGGACAGGGGCGAGAGACCCAGTACTTC
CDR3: CASSLEGQGRETQYF

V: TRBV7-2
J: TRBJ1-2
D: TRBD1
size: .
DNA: TGTGCCAGCAGCGGACAGGGGGGATGGAGCTACACCTTC
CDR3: CASSGQGGWSYTF

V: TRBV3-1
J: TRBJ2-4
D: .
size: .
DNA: TGTGCCAGCAGAGGGCTAGCCAAAAACATTCAGTACTTC
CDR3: CASRGLAKNIQYF

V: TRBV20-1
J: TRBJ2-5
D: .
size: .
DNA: TGCAGTGCTAGAGAGAGGAAAGAGACCCAGTACTTC
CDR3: CSARERKETQYF

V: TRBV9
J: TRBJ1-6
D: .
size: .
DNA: TGTGCCAGCAGCCCGAGACAGGCGAATTCACCCCTCCACTTT
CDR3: CASSPRQANSPLHF

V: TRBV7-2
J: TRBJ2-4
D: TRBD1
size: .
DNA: TGTGCCAGCAGCGGGCGGACAGGGTGGGGCATTCAGTACTTC
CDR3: CASSGRTGWGIQYF

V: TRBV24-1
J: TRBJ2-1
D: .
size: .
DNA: TGTGCCACCAGCAGCCCAACGTCGTATGAGCAGTTCTTC
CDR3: CATSSPTSYEQFF

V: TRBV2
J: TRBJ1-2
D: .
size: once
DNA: TGTGCCAGCACTCCCAGAAGCAACTATGGCTACACCTTC
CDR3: CASTPRSNYGYTF

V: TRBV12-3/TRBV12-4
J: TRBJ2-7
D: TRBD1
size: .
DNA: TGTGCCAGCAGTACACAGGGGGGAACTTACGAGCAGTACTTC
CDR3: CASSTQGGTYEQYF

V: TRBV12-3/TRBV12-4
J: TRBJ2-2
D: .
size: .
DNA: TGTGCCAGCAGCCACCGAGTCACCGGGGAGCTGTTTTTT
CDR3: CASSHRVTGELFF

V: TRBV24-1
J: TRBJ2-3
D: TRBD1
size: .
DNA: TGTGCCACGAGGGGGCCTAGCACAGATACGCAGTATTTT
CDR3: CATRGPSTDTQYF

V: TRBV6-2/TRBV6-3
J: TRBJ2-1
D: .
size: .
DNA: TGTGCCAGCAGCCCCCTAGCTAGTGAGCAGTTCTTC
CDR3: CASSPLASEQFF